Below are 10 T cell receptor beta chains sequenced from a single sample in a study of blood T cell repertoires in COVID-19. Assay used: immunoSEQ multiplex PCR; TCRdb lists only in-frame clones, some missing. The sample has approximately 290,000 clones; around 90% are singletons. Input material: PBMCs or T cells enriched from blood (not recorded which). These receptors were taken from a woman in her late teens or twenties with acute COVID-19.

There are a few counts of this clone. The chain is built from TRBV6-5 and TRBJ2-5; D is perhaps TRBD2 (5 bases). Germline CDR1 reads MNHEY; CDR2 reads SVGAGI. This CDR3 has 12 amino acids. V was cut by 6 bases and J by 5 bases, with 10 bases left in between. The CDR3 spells CASRSGGETQYF. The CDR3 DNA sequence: TGTGCCAGCAGGTCAGGAGGCGAGACCCAGTACTTC.

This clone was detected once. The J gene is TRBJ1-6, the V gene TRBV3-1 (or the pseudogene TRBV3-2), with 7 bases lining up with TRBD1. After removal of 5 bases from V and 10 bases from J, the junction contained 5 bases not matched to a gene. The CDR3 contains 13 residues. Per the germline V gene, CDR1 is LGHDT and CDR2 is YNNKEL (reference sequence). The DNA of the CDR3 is TGTGCCAGCAGCAACAGGGGAGAGTCACCCCTCCACTTT. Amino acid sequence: CASSNRGESPLHF.

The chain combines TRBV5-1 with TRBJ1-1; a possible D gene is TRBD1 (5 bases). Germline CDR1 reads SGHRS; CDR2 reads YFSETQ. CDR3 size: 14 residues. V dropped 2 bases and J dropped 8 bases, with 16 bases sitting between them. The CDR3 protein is CASSLNPTDFEAFF. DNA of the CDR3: TGCGCCAGCAGCTTAAACCCGACAGACTTCGAAGCTTTCTTT.

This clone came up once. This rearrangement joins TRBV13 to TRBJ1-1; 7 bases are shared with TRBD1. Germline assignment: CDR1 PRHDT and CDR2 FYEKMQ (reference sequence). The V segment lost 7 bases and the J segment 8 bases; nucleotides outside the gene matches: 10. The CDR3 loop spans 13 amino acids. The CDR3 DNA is TGTGCCAGCATGGCCACGGACAGGAAAGAAGCTTTCTTT. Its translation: CASMATDRKEAFF.

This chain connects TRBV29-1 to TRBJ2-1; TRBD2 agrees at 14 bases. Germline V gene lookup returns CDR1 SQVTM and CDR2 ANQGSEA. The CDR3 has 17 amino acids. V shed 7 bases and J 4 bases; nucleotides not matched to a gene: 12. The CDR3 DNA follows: TGCAGCGCGTCCGGGACTAGCGGGAGCGTACAGTACAATGAGCAGTTCTTC. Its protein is CSASGTSGSVQYNEQFF.

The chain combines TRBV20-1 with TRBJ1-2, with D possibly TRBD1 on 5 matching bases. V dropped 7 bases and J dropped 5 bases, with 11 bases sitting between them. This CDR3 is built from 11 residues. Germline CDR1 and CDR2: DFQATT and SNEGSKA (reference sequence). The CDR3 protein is CSVPQGYGYTF. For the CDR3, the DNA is TGCAGTGTTCCTCAGGGTTATGGCTACACCTTC.

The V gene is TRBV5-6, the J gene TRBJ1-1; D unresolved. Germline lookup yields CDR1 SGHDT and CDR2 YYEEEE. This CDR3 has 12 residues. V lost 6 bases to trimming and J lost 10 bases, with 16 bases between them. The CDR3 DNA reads TGTGCCAGCACCGCCGGGGAGATGGTAGCTTTCTTT. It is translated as CASTAGEMVAFF.

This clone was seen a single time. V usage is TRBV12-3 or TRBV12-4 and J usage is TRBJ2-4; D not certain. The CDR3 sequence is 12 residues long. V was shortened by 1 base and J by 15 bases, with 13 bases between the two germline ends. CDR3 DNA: TGTGCCAGCAGTTTAGATATAGCAAGAACGTACTTC. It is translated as CASSLDIARTYF.

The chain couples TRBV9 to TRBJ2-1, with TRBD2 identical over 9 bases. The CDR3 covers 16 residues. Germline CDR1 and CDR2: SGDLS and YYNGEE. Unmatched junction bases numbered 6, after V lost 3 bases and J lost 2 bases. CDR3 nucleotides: TGTGCCAGCAGCGCATCCCGACTAGCGGCCTACAATGAGCAGTTCTTC. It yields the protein CASSASRLAAYNEQFF. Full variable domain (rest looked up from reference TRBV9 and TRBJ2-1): DSGVTQTPKHLITATGQRVTLRCSPRSGDLSVYWYQQSLDQGLQFLIQYYNGEERAKGNILERFSAQQFPDLHSELNLSSLELGDSALYFCASSASRLAAYNEQFFGPGTRLTVL.

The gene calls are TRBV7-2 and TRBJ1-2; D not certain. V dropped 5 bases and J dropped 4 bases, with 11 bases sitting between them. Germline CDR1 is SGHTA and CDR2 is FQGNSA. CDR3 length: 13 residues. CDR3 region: CASSNTGGYGYTF. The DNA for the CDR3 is TGTGCCAGCAGCAATACGGGTGGCTATGGCTACACCTTC.